This T cell receptor (beta chain) was identified during a study of T-cell memory formation after mild COVID-19. Overall study context: TCR clustering was largely donor specific.

TCRdb re-derived calls from the 5' RACE reads in MiXCR, one entry per CDR3 protein. The sample holds 200,000 to 300,000 distinct CDR3 sequences, around 17% seen once. Points from the study as a whole: Some SARS-CoV-2-responding clones were already detected in memory before infection. A balance of CD4 and CD8 characterized clones contracting day 15 to 85, whereas later expanders leaned CD4+. CM and EM subsets held most contracting CD4+ clones; EMRA held CD8+ ones.

This clonotype was observed a few times. What it recognizes is unknown. The material sequenced was PBMCs or a T cell subset sorted from them (not recorded which). This sequence originates from a man younger than 30 who had mild COVID-19 (a few samples of this study predate the infection). Cell type and time point are not known.

CDR3: CASSPETSSVVEQFF. CDR3 bases: TGCGCCAGCAGCCCCGAGACTAGCTCGGTGGTTGAGCAGTTCTTC. The chain is built from TRBV4-1 and TRBJ2-1; 7 bases map to TRBD2. CDR1 MGHRA and CDR2 YSYEKL come from the germline V gene. V trimming: 4 bases; J trimming: 9 bases; junction bases outside the gene matches: 12. CDR3 length equals 15 residues.